This is a list of T cell receptor beta chains from one sample in a study of blood T cell repertoires in COVID-19. Repertoires were generated with immunoSEQ multiplex PCR, while TCRdb's copy carries only in-frame clones and drops some. Seen here are roughly 64,000 clones, 85% to 90% observed once, and the top ten hold approximately 3%. Source material: peripheral blood. The origin of the receptors is a man between 45 and 60 years old with active COVID-19. CDR3s include the opening cysteine and the closing phenylalanine or tryptophan. A D gene is named only where the DNA matches it firmly. Some rows have no size entry. The others give once, few or many, or a class for an expanded clone.

v_gene,abundance,d_gene,j_gene,CDR3nt,CDR3aa
TRBV6-5,.,TRBD1,TRBJ2-5,TGTGCCAGCAGTTACACGACAGGGGGCGCAGAGACCCAGTACTTC,CASSYTTGGAETQYF
TRBV3-1/TRBV3-2,once,TRBD2,TRBJ2-3,TGTGCCAGCAGCCAAGCGGGAGGAGATACGCAGTATTTT,CASSQAGGDTQYF
TRBV3-1/TRBV3-2,.,TRBD1,TRBJ2-3,TGTGCCAGCAGCAAAAGGGGGCCAAGCACAGATACGCAGTATTTT,CASSKRGPSTDTQYF
TRBV3-1/TRBV3-2,.,TRBD2,TRBJ2-1,TGTGCCAGCAGCCAAGATAGGGACGGGACTAGACGGTTCTTC,CASSQDRDGTRRFF
TRBV7-7,.,.,TRBJ2-2,TGTGCCAGCAGCTTAATACGGGACACCGGGGAGCTGTTTTTT,CASSLIRDTGELFF
TRBV4-1,.,TRBD1,TRBJ1-4,TGCGCCAGCAGCCCGGGGGTGGCCGGGACAGGAAATGAAAAACTGTTTTTT,CASSPGVAGTGNEKLFF
TRBV7-9,.,TRBD1,TRBJ1-4,TGTGCCAGCAGCTTATGGATGGGGACAGGGACCGAAAAACTGTTTTTT,CASSLWMGTGTEKLFF
TRBV7-2,.,.,TRBJ2-1,TGTGCCAGCAGCTCGAGCCGGAGGGCCGCCAGTGAGCAGTTCTTC,CASSSSRRAASEQFF
TRBV7-2,.,TRBD2,TRBJ2-3,TGTGCCAGCAGCCCTACTAGCGGAGTAGGAACGACGTATTTT,CASSPTSGVGTTYF
TRBV20-1,.,.,TRBJ2-7,TGCAGTGCTAGTCCAGGGTTATTGCAGCAGTACTTC,CSASPGLLQQYF
TRBV5-1,once,TRBD1,TRBJ1-5,TGCGCCAGCAGCTTGCGGACAGGGGGATCCCAGCCCCAGCATTTT,CASSLRTGGSQPQHF
TRBV7-2,.,TRBD2,TRBJ2-3,TGTGCCAGCAGCCCGGGACTAGACACAGATACGCAGTATTTT,CASSPGLDTDTQYF
TRBV20-1,.,TRBD2,TRBJ2-1,TGCAGTGCTAGTACGGGGGGGTACAATGAGCAGTTCTTC,CSASTGGYNEQFF
TRBV3-1/TRBV3-2,.,TRBD2,TRBJ2-4,TGTGCCAGCAGCCAAGACTACCTAGCGGGGGGGGCCCTAGCCAAAAACATTCAGTACTTC,CASSQDYLAGGALAKNIQYF
TRBV19,.,.,TRBJ2-2,TGTGCCAGTAGAGATCGGGGTCCCGGGGAGCTGTTTTTT,CASRDRGPGELFF
TRBV18,.,TRBD2,TRBJ2-1,TGTGCCAGCTCACCACCGAGGCGGGGGGGCGACAATGAGCAGTTCTTC,CASSPPRRGGDNEQFF
TRBV5-4,.,TRBD2,TRBJ2-7,TGTGCCAGCAGCGCCCCGGGACTAGCGGGAGAAAGGCTATACGAGCAGTACTTC,CASSAPGLAGERLYEQYF
TRBV7-9,.,TRBD1,TRBJ1-1,TGTGCCAGCAGCTTACAGGGGGCGCGTACTGAAGCTTTCTTT,CASSLQGARTEAFF
TRBV7-3,.,TRBD1,TRBJ1-1,TGTGCCAGCAGCTCCGCAGGGGGGAACACTGAAGCTTTCTTT,CASSSAGGNTEAFF
TRBV11-2,few,TRBD2,TRBJ2-4,TGTGCCAGCAGAAACGGGACTAGCGGGTGGAACATTCAGTACTTC,CASRNGTSGWNIQYF
TRBV5-5,.,.,TRBJ2-7,TGTGCCAGCAGCCCGGGGTTGGCCCTTATTAACTACGAGCAGTACTTC,CASSPGLALINYEQYF
TRBV19,once,TRBD1,TRBJ1-4,TGTGCCAGTAGTATGGTACCGGGACAGAGAAGCAATGAAAAACTGTTTTTT,CASSMVPGQRSNEKLFF
TRBV18,.,.,TRBJ2-1,TGTGCCAGCTCACCGGTACACCTCAATGAGCAGTTCTTC,CASSPVHLNEQFF
TRBV7-2,.,TRBD1,TRBJ1-1,TGTGCCAGCAGCCCACGACGACCGGGACAGGGTAGGGACACTGAAGCTTTCTTT,CASSPRRPGQGRDTEAFF
TRBV3-1/TRBV3-2,.,.,TRBJ2-1,TGTGCCTCCAGGGGGGCCAATGAGCAGTTCTTC,CASRGANEQFF